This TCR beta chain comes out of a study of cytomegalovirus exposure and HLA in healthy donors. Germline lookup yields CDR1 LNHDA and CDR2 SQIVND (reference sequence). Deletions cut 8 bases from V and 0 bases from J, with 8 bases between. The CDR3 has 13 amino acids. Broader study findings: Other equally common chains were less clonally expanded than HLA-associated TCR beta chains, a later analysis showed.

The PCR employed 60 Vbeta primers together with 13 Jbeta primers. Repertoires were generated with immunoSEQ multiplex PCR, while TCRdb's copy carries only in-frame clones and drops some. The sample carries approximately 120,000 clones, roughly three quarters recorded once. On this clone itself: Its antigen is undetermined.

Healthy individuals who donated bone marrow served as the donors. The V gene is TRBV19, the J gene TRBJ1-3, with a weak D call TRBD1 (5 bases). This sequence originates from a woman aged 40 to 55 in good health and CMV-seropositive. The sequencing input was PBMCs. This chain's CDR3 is CASRQRSGNTIYF. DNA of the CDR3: TGTGCCAGTCGACAGCGCTCTGGAAACACCATATATTTT. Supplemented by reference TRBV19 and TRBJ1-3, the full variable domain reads DGGITQSPKYLFRKEGQNVTLSCEQNLNHDAMYWYRQDPGQGLRLIYYSQIVNDFQKGDIAEGYSVSREKKESFPLTVTSAQKNPTAFYLCASRQRSGNTIYFGEGSWLTVV.